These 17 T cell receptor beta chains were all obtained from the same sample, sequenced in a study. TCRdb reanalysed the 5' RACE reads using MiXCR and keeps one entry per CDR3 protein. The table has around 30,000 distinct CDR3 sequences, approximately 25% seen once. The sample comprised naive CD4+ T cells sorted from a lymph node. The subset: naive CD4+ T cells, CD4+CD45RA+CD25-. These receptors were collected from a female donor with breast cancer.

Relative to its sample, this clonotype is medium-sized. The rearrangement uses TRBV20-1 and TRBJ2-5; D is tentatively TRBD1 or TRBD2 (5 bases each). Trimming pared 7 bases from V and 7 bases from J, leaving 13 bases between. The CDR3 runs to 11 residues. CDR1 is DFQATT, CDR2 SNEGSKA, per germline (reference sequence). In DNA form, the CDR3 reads TGCAGTGTCAGGGACGGGTTGACCCAGTACTTC. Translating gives CSVRDGLTQYF.

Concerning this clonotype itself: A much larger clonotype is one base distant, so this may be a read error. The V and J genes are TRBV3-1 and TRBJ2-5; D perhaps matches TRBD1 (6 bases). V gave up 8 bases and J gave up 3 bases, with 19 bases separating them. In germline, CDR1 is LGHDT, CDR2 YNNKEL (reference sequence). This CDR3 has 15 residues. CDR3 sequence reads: CASAPEDRPKETQYF. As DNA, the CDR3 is TGTGCCAGCGCGCCAGAGGACAGACCGAAAGAGACCCAGTACTTC.

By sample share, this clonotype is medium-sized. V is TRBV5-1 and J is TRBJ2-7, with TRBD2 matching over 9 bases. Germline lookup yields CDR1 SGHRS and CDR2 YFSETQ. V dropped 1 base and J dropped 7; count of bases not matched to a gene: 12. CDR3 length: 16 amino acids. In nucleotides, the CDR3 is TGCGCCAGCAGCTTGTCCGGTAGCGGGGGATCTAGGGAGCAGTACTTC. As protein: CASSLSGSGGSREQYF.

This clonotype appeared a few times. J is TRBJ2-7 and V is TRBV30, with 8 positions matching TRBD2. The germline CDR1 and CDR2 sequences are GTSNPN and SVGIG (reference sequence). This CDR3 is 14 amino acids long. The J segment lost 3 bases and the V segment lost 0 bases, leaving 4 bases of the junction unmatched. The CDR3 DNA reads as TGTGCCTGGAGTGTTTCGGGGGGGCTCTACGAGCAGTACTTC. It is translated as CAWSVSGGLYEQYF.

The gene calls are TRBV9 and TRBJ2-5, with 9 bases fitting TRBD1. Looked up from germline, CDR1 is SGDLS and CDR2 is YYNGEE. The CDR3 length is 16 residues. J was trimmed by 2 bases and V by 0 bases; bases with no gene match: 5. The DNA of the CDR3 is TGTGCCAGCAGCGTAGCTGTCGGACAGGGGCAAGAGACCCAGTACTTC. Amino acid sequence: CASSVAVGQGQETQYF.

CDR3 in DNA: TGCAGTGCTAGAGTGGTGGGGCGCATGAACACTGAAGCTTTCTTT. It codes for CSARVVGRMNTEAFF. The rearrangement links TRBV20-1 to TRBJ1-1; tentative D call: TRBD1 (5 bases). The V and J ends lost 1 base and 0 bases respectively, with 12 bases between them. The CDR3 has 15 residues. The germline CDR1 and CDR2 sequences are DFQATT and SNEGSKA (reference sequence).

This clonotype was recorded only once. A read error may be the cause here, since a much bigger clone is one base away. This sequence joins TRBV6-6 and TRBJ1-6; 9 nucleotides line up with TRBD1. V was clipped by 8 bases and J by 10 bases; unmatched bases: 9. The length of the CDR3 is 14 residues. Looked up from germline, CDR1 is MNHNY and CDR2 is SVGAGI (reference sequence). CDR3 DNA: TGTGCCAGCGATTTACAGGGGGCTCGGTCACCCCTCCACTTT. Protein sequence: CASDLQGARSPLHF.

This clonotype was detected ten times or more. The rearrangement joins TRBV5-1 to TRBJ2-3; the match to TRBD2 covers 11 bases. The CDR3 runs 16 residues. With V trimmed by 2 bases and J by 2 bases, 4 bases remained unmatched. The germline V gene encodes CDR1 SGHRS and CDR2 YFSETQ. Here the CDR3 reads CASSFVAGGNTDTQYF. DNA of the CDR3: TGCGCCAGCAGCTTCGTAGCGGGGGGGAACACAGATACGCAGTATTTT.

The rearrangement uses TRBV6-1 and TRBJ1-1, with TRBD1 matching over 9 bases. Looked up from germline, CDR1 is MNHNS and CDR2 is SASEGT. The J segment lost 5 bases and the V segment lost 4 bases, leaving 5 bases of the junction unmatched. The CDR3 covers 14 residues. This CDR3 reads CASSGDRVITEAFF. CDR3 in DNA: TGTGCCAGCAGTGGGGACAGGGTGATTACTGAAGCTTTCTTT.

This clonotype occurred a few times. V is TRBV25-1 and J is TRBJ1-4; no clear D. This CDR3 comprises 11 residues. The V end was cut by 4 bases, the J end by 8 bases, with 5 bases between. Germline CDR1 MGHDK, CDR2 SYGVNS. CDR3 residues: CASSGREKLFF. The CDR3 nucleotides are TGTGCCAGCAGTGGTAGAGAAAAACTGTTTTTT.

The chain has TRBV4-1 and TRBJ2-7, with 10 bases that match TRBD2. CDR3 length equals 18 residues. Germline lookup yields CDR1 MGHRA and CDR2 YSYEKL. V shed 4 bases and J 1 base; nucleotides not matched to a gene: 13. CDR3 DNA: TGCGCCAGCAGCCCAACGCCTGAACTACTAGCGGGATCCTACGAGCAGTACTTC. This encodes CASSPTPELLAGSYEQYF.

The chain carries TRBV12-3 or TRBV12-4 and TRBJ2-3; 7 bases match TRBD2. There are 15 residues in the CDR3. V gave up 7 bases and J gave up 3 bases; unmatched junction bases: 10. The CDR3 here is CASTGLAANTDTQYF. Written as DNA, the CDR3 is TGTGCCAGCACCGGGCTAGCGGCGAATACAGATACGCAGTATTTT.

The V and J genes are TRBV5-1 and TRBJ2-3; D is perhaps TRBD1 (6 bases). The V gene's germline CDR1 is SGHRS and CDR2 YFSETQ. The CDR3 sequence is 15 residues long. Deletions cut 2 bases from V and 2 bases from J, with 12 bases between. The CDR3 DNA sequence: TGCGCCAGCAGCTTTGGGGGCAGCCTCACAGATACGCAGTATTTT. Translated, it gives CASSFGGSLTDTQYF.

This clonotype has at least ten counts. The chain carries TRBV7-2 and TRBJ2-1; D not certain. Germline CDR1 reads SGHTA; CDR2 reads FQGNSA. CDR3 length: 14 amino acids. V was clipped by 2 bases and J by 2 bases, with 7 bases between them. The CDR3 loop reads CASSLSLAYNEQFF. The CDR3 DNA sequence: TGTGCCAGCAGCTTAAGTCTAGCCTACAATGAGCAGTTCTTC.

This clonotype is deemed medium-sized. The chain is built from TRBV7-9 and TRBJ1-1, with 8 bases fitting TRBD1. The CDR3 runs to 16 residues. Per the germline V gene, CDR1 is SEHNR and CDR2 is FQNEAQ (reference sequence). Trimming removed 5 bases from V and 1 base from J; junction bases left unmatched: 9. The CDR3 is CASSPWTGTENTEAFF. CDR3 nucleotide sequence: TGTGCCAGCAGCCCATGGACAGGGACCGAGAACACTGAAGCTTTCTTT.

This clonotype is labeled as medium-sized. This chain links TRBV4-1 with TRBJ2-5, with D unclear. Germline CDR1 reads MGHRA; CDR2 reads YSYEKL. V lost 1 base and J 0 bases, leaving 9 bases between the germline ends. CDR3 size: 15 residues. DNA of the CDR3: TGCGCCAGCAGCCAAGTAGGGTTAAACCAAGAGACCCAGTACTTC. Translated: CASSQVGLNQETQYF.

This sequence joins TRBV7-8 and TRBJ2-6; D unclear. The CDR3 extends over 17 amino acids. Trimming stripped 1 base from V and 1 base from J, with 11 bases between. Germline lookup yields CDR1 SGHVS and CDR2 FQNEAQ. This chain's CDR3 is CASSLEVAASGANVLTF. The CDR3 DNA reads TGTGCCAGCAGCTTAGAGGTGGCGGCGTCTGGGGCCAACGTCCTGACTTTC.